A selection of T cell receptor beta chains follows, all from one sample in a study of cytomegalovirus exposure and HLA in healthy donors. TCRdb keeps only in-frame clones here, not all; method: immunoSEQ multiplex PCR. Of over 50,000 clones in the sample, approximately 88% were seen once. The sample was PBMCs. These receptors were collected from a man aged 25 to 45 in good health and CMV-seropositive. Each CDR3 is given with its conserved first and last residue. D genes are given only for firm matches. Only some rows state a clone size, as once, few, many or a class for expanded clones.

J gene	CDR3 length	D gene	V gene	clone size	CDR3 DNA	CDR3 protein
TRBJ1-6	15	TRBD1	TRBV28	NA	TGTGCCAGCAGAGAGACAGGGGAGTCGAATTCACCCCTCCACTTT	CASRETGESNSPLHF
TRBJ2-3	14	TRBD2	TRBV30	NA	TGTGCCTGGACGACTAGCGGGGGCACAGATACGCAGTATTTT	CAWTTSGGTDTQYF
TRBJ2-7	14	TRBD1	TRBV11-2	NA	TGTGCCAGCAGATCTCCGACAGGGGACTACGAGCAGTACTTC	CASRSPTGDYEQYF
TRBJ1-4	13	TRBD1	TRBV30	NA	TGTGCCTGGAGTGTACGTCGTTCAGGACAGGAGTTTTTT	CAWSVRRSGQEFF
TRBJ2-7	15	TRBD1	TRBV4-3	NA	TGCGCCAGCAGCCAAGACTGGACAGGGTACTACGAGCAGTACTTC	CASSQDWTGYYEQYF
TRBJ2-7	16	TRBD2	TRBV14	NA	TGTGCCAGCAGCCTAGGACTAGCGGGAGGCCCAAGGGAGCAGTACTTC	CASSLGLAGGPREQYF
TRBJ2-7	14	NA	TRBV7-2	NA	TGTGCCAGCAGCATGACCAGGGAAGCCTACGAGCAGTACTTC	CASSMTREAYEQYF
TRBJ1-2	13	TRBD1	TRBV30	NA	TGTGCCTGGAGTGTAGGACAGGGGGATGGCTACACCTTC	CAWSVGQGDGYTF
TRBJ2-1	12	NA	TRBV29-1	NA	TGCACCGCCCTGTTGGGAGCATATGAGCAGTTCTTC	CTALLGAYEQFF
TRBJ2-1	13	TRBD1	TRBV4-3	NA	TGCGCCAGCAGCCAAATGAGGGGGCGTGAGCAGTTCTTC	CASSQMRGREQFF
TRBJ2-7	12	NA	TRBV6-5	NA	TGTGCCAGCAGTGAACTAGGAGGTGAGCAGTACTTC	CASSELGGEQYF
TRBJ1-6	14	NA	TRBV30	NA	TGTGCCTGGAGCTTGGGACTTGATAATTCACCCCTCCACTTT	CAWSLGLDNSPLHF
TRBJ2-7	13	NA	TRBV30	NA	TGTGCCTGGAGTCCCCAGGCGTTCTACGAGCAGTACTTC	CAWSPQAFYEQYF
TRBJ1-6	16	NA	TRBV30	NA	TGTGCCTGGAGTGTTGGAGGGGCCCTCTATAATTCACCCCTCCACTTT	CAWSVGGALYNSPLHF
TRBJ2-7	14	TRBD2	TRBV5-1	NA	TGCGCCAGCAGCTTGGGACTAGCGACCTACGAGCAGTACTTC	CASSLGLATYEQYF
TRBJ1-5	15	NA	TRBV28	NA	TGTGCCAGCAGTGCTGTGGACAGTTTCGGTCAGCCCCAGCATTTT	CASSAVDSFGQPQHF
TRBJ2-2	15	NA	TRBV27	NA	TGTGCCAGCAGTTTCGTGCGGGACCCTTCCGGGGAGCTGTTTTTT	CASSFVRDPSGELFF
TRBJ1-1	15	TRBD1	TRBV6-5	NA	TGTGCCAGCAGTTACTCGAGACAGGGGAACACTGAAGCTTTCTTT	CASSYSRQGNTEAFF
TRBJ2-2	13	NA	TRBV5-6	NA	TGTGCCAGCAGCTTCTCCTCCGGCGGGGAGCTGTTTTTT	CASSFSSGGELFF
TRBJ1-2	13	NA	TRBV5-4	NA	TGTGCCAGCAGCTTGATCCAGGACTATGGCTACACCTTC	CASSLIQDYGYTF
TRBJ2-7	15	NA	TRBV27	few	TGTGCCAGCAGTTTATCTATGGGGAGCCCCTACGAGCAGTACTTC	CASSLSMGSPYEQYF
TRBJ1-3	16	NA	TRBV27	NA	TGTGCCAGCAGTCCAACAGGGATAAGGACTGGAAACACCATATATTTT	CASSPTGIRTGNTIYF
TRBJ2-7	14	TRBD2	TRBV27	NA	TGTGCCAGCAGTTCGACTAGCGGGGGCTACGAGCAGTACTTC	CASSSTSGGYEQYF
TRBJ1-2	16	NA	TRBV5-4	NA	TGTGCCAGCAGCGCAGGAGGGGTAGGGACCAAAGGAGGCTACACCTTC	CASSAGGVGTKGGYTF
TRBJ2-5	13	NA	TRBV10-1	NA	TGCGCCAGCAGTGCGGGAGTGACAGAGACCCAGTACTTC	CASSAGVTETQYF
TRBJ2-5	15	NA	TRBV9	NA	TGTGCCAGCAGCGCAGCAGGGGCCGACCTTGTAGAGCAGTACTTC	CASSAAGADLVEQYF
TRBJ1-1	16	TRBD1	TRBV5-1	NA	TGCGCCAGCAGCGCGTCCGGGACAGGGTTAAGCACTGAAGCTTTCTTT	CASSASGTGLSTEAFF
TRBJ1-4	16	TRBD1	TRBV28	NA	TGTGCCAGCAGTGCTCCGGGACAGGGGATAGGGGAAAAACTGTTTTTT	CASSAPGQGIGEKLFF
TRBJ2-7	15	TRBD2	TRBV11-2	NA	TGTGCCAGCAGCTTAACTAGCGGGACCTCCTACGAGCAGTACTTC	CASSLTSGTSYEQYF
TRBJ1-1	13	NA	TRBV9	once	TGTGCCAGCAGCGTAGGCGGGTACACTGAAGCTTTCTTT	CASSVGGYTEAFF
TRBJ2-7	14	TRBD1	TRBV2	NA	TGTGCCAGCAGTGACAGGACAGGCTTCTACGAGCAGTACTTC	CASSDRTGFYEQYF
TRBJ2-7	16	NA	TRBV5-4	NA	TGTGCCAGCAGCCCGGACGGGGAGGCCAGCCCCTACGAGCAGTACTTC	CASSPDGEASPYEQYF
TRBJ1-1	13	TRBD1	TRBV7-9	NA	TGTGCCAGCAGCTTAGCGTCAGGGGGTGAAGCTTTCTTT	CASSLASGGEAFF
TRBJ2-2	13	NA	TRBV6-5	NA	TGTGCCAGCAGCCGGGGAGACACCGGGGAGCTGTTTTTT	CASSRGDTGELFF
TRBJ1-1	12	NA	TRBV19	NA	TGTGCCAGTAGCCCCCGGGACACTGAAGCTTTCTTT	CASSPRDTEAFF
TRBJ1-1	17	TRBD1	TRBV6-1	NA	TGTGCCAGCAGTGGGCGAGGACAGGGGGCGCGGAACACTGAAGCTTTCTTT	CASSGRGQGARNTEAFF
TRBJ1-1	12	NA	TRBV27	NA	TGTGCCAGCGTAGATACCGGGAAGAGAGCTTTCTTT	CASVDTGKRAFF
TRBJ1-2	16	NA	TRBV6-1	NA	TGTGCCAGCAGTGCGTCCTACAGGGTAGGGGACTATGGCTACACCTTC	CASSASYRVGDYGYTF
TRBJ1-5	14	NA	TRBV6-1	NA	TGTGCCAGTACTGGAGGGTATAGCAATCAGCCCCAGCATTTT	CASTGGYSNQPQHF
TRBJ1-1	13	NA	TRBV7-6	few	TGTGCCAGCAGCACAGGTCCGGGGGCTGAAGCTTTCTTT	CASSTGPGAEAFF
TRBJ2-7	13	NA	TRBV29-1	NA	TGCAGCGTTGATACCGGGGGCTCCTACGAGCAGTACTTC	CSVDTGGSYEQYF
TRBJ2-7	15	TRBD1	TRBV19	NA	TGTGCCAGTAGTATAGTAGAGGGACAGGGCTACGAGCAGTACTTC	CASSIVEGQGYEQYF
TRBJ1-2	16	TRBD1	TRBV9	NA	TGTGCCAGCAGCGTAGGAGGGGGCGCTTACAAGGGAGGCTACACCTTC	CASSVGGGAYKGGYTF
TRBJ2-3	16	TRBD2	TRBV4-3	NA	TGCGCCAGCAGCCAAGATCTAGCGGCCAGCACAGATACGCAGTATTTT	CASSQDLAASTDTQYF
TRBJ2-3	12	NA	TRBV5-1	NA	TGCGCCAGGCACAGGGTTAGGGATACGCAGTATTTT	CARHRVRDTQYF
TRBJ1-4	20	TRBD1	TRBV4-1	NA	TGCGCCAGCAGCCAGGCCCCCCCGGGACAGGGGGCGCGGGCTAATGAAAAACTGTTTTTT	CASSQAPPGQGARANEKLFF
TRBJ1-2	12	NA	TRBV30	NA	TGTGCCTGGAGCGAAAACATCGCTGGCTACACCTTC	CAWSENIAGYTF
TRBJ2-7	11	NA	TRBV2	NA	TGTGCCAGCAGGCTAATCTACGAGCAGTACTTC	CASRLIYEQYF
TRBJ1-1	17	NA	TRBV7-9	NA	TGTGCCAGCAGCTTCCGTCCCCAGGGTTCCATGAACACTGAAGCTTTCTTT	CASSFRPQGSMNTEAFF